The 28 T cell receptor beta chains listed next were all sequenced from one sample in a study of T cell responses to AZD1222 COVID-19 vaccine (dated by TCRdb to 2020 to 2023). The time point label here, explained by the study, means: about 28 days (+/-7) after the second vaccine dose. Library method: the immunoSEQ multiplex PCR assay. Not all clones reach the TCRdb copy of this immuneACCESS table, which keeps in-frame sequences only. Checked studies attribute under half of the gap to unresolved V genes and leave the rest unexplained. For this sample there are around 150,000 clones; around 90% appear just once. Of the sample, under 4% falls within the top ten clones. This specimen consisted of peripheral blood, obtained 28 days after the second AZD1222 dose. The receptors were sampled from an adult who received the AZD1222 COVID-19 vaccine.

In nucleotides, the CDR3 is TGTGCCAGCAAATTACTTTTAAACACCATATATTTT. It is translated as CASKLLLNTIYF. This chain links TRBV2 with TRBJ1-3, with no clear D. Per the germline V gene, CDR1 is SNHLY and CDR2 is FYNNEI. The CDR3 totals 12 residues. Trimming removed 7 bases at V and 6 bases at J, with 10 bases between.

This sequence joins TRBV19 and TRBJ1-6, with TRBD1 identical over 7 bases. The CDR3 runs to 15 residues. Germline CDR1 reads LNHDA; CDR2 reads SQIVND (reference sequence). With V trimmed by 5 bases and J by 5 bases, 6 bases remained unmatched. In DNA form, the CDR3 reads TGTGCCAGTAGTCAAAGTGGACAGGATAATTCACCCCTCCACTTT. This sequence encodes CASSQSGQDNSPLHF.

The genes are TRBV19 and TRBJ1-2; D remains unclear. This CDR3 spans 13 amino acids. V was clipped by 7 bases and J by 6 bases, with 15 bases between them. CDR1 and CDR2 from the germline V gene are LNHDA and SQIVND (reference sequence). The CDR3 here is CASTPSEVHGYTF. For the CDR3, the DNA is TGTGCCAGTACCCCGTCGGAGGTCCATGGCTACACCTTC.

The chain employs TRBV30 and TRBJ2-1, with 11 positions matching TRBD2. V lost 0 bases to trimming and J lost 8 bases; unmatched junction nucleotides: 9. Germline assignment: CDR1 GTSNPN and CDR2 SVGIG (reference sequence). The CDR3 is made up of 16 amino acids. CDR3 region: CAWSVPTSGKMDEQFF. The CDR3 nucleotides read TGTGCCTGGAGTGTACCGACTAGCGGGAAAATGGATGAGCAGTTCTTC. Full variable domain (remainder filled in from reference TRBV30 and TRBJ2-1): SQTIHQWPATLVQPVGSPLSLECTVEGTSNPNLYWYRQAAGRGLQLLFYSVGIGQISSEVPQNLSASRPQDRQFILSSKKLLLSDSGFYLCAWSVPTSGKMDEQFFGPGTRLTVL.

The chain combines TRBV12-2 with TRBJ1-1; the D call of TRBD1 is as the table states it, not checked on the DNA. TRBV12-2 is given as a pseudogene. The CDR3 totals 13 residues. The CDR3 here is CASRLVPQVEAFF. In nucleotides, the CDR3 is TGTGCAAGTCGCTTAGTCCCACAGGTCGAAGCTTTCTTT.

The chain joins TRBV6-2 or TRBV6-3 to TRBJ1-5; TRBD1 agrees at 10 bases. CDR1 and CDR2 (germline): MNHEY, SVGEGT. The J segment lost 11 bases and the V segment lost 6 bases, leaving 10 bases of the junction unmatched. The CDR3 spans 14 residues. CDR3 sequence: CASSWGTGVESQHF. The CDR3 coding sequence is TGTGCCAGCAGCTGGGGGACAGGGGTGGAATCCCAGCATTTT.

This clone appeared a few times. This rearrangement joins TRBV7-9 to TRBJ1-3, with TRBD1 matching 9 bases. The CDR3 consists of 17 residues. The V gene end was trimmed by 5 bases and the J gene end by 0 bases; junction bases not matched to a gene: 8. Germline values: CDR1 SEHNR, CDR2 FQNEAQ (reference sequence). The CDR3: CASSARQGDSSGNTIYF. The CDR3 DNA reads TGTGCCAGCAGCGCACGACAGGGGGACAGCTCTGGAAACACCATATATTTT. Complete variable domain (other parts from reference TRBV7-9 and TRBJ1-3): DTGVSQNPRHKITKRGQNVTFRCDPISEHNRLYWYRQTLGQGPEFLTYFQNEAQLEKSRLLSDRFSAERPKGSFSTLEIQRTEQGDSAMYLCASSARQGDSSGNTIYFGEGSWLTVV.

This chain uses TRBV30 with TRBJ1-1; D unclear. The CDR3 runs 14 residues. Germline V gene sequence: CDR1 GTSNPN, CDR2 SVGIG (reference sequence). Trimming pared 8 bases from V and 0 bases from J, leaving 16 bases between. CDR3 protein: CAQIEINMNTEAFF. CDR3 nucleotides: TGTGCCCAGATAGAGATAAACATGAACACTGAAGCTTTCTTT.

The V call is TRBV27, the J call TRBJ2-7, with 11 nucleotides matching TRBD2. The CDR3 spans 15 residues. With 6 bases clipped from V and 2 bases from J, the junction kept 6 bases outside the gene matches. Germline V gene sequence: CDR1 MNHEY, CDR2 SMNVEV (reference sequence). This CDR3 reads CASSRAGLAAYEQYF. In DNA form, the CDR3 reads TGTGCCAGCAGCAGAGCGGGACTAGCGGCCTACGAGCAGTACTTC.

This clone was observed a handful of times. The rearrangement uses TRBV7-8 and TRBJ1-2; TRBD1 matches 12 bases. Trimming removed 0 bases from V and 0 bases from J; junction bases left unmatched: 11. The CDR3 covers 20 residues. Germline-derived CDR1 and CDR2 are SGHVS and FQNEAQ. The CDR3 DNA reads as TGTGCCAGCAGCTTAGCGTCTTCCGGGACAGGGGGCCCTACTAACTATGGCTACACCTTC. This sequence encodes CASSLASSGTGGPTNYGYTF.

The rearrangement joins TRBV12-3 or TRBV12-4 to TRBJ1-3; D is uncertain. V shed 3 bases and J shed 7 bases, with 4 bases lying between them. The CDR3 has 11 residues. The chain's CDR3 is CASSFGNTIYF. In nucleotides, the CDR3 is TGTGCCAGCAGTTTTGGGAACACCATATATTTT.

This chain links TRBV19 with TRBJ1-2; possible D gene TRBD1, 5 bases. This CDR3 spans 15 amino acids. Germline V gene lookup returns CDR1 LNHDA and CDR2 SQIVND (reference sequence). V was cut by 5 bases and J by 4 bases, with 17 bases left in between. CDR3 coding DNA: TGTGCCAGTAGTCCGTCGGGTGGGGGAGGCTATGGCTACACCTTC. Translation gives CASSPSGGGGYGYTF.

The V gene is TRBV10-1, the J gene TRBJ1-4, with D hard to call. Germline V gives CDR1 WNHNN, CDR2 SYGVQD (reference sequence). V was shortened by 3 bases and J by 1 base, with 9 bases between the two germline ends. CDR3 length: 15 amino acids. CDR3 region: CASSDGEGTNEKLFF. The CDR3 DNA is TGCGCCAGCAGTGACGGGGAAGGAACTAATGAAAAACTGTTTTTT.

V is TRBV30 and J is TRBJ1-4; D is perhaps TRBD1 (5 bases). CDR1 and CDR2 from the germline V gene are GTSNPN and SVGIG (reference sequence). This CDR3 is 14 amino acids long. Trimming left V 5 bases short and J 4 bases short, with 14 bases between. The CDR3: CAWGPGGGNEKLFF. The CDR3 coding sequence is TGTGCCTGGGGCCCCGGGGGAGGTAATGAAAAACTGTTTTTT.

The V and J genes are TRBV29-1 and TRBJ1-1, with 7 bases lining up with TRBD1. The V gene end was trimmed by 3 bases and the J gene end by 3 bases; junction bases not matched to a gene: 19. Germline CDR1 SQVTM, CDR2 ANQGSEA. The CDR3 is 18 amino acids. The CDR3 loop is CSVEGWTGRYREDTEAFF. CDR3 nucleotides: TGCAGCGTTGAGGGTTGGACAGGCCGGTACCGGGAGGACACTGAAGCTTTCTTT.

This clone was seen once. The CDR3 DNA follows: TGTGCCAGCTCACCCCAGACTAGCGGGGCAGATACGCAGTATTTT. As protein: CASSPQTSGADTQYF. The J gene is TRBJ2-3, the V gene TRBV18, with TRBD2 matching over 11 bases. Germline loops: CDR1 KGHSH, CDR2 LQKENI. The CDR3 spans 15 residues. V shed 3 bases, J shed 4 bases, and the junction held 3 bases outside the gene matches.

This clone came up once. The rearrangement uses TRBV6-1 and TRBJ2-5, with 9 bases lining up with TRBD1. The CDR3 consists of 16 residues. From germline, CDR1 is MNHNS and CDR2 SASEGT. Losses at the gene ends were 4 bases for V and 9 bases for J; bases not matched to a gene: 15. The CDR3 nucleotides are TGTGCCAGCAGTGGCCGGGACAGGGCCTTCCGGGAGGCCCAGTACTTC. Translation gives CASSGRDRAFREAQYF.

The rearrangement joins TRBV4-2 to TRBJ2-7; D is possibly TRBD2 (5 bases). CDR1 LGHNA and CDR2 YNFKEQ come from the germline V gene. This CDR3 contains 18 residues. V lost 1 base and J lost 0, with 19 bases in between. The CDR3 region is CASSQGAVGATSSYEQYF. CDR3 in DNA: TGTGCCAGCAGCCAAGGGGCGGTGGGAGCAACGAGCTCCTACGAGCAGTACTTC.

The chain combines TRBV2 with TRBJ2-7; TRBD1 agrees at 7 bases. The junction had 5 bases not matched to a gene; V was cut back by 5 bases and J by 4 bases. The CDR3 loop spans 13 amino acids. Per the germline V gene, CDR1 is SNHLY and CDR2 is FYNNEI. CDR3 sequence: CASSLVRGYEQYF. The CDR3 nucleotides read TGTGCCAGCAGTCTCGTCAGGGGGTACGAGCAGTACTTC.

This chain connects TRBV5-6 to TRBJ2-7, with unresolved D. The CDR3 spans 14 residues. From germline, CDR1 is SGHDT and CDR2 YYEEEE. With 0 bases removed from V and 4 bases from J, the gap between germline ends came to 11 bases. The CDR3 sequence: CASSLGLEDYEQYF. In DNA, the CDR3 is TGTGCCAGCAGCTTGGGCCTAGAAGATTACGAGCAGTACTTC. The full variable domain, with the rest looked up from reference TRBV5-6 and TRBJ2-7, is DAGVTQSPTHLIKTRGQQVTLRCSPKSGHDTVSWYQQALGQGPQFIFQYYEEEERQRGNFPDRFSGHQFPNYSSELNVNALLLGDSALYLCASSLGLEDYEQYFGPGTRLTVT.

This sequence joins TRBV5-4 and TRBJ2-2; D might be TRBD1 or TRBD2, each matching 5 bases. The CDR3 sequence is 15 residues long. Germline CDR1 and CDR2: SGHNT and YYREEE (reference sequence). Trimming cost V 2 bases and J 5 bases, with 13 bases left between them. The CDR3 nucleotides read TGTGCCAGCAGCTTTTTGGGACGGGGTACCGGGGAGCTGTTTTTT. As protein: CASSFLGRGTGELFF.

A single count supports this clone. V gene TRBV7-7 combines with J gene TRBJ2-7; D gene ambiguous. Germline V gene data show CDR1 as SSHAT and CDR2 as FNYEAQ (reference sequence). Trimming took 6 bases from V and 0 from J, leaving 12 bases between them. The CDR3 is 14 residues long. In nucleotides, the CDR3 is TGTGCCAGCAGATCTACCCCTAGCTCCTACGAGCAGTACTTC. Translation: CASRSTPSSYEQYF.

This chain connects TRBV7-8 to TRBJ2-5, with D maybe TRBD1 (6 bases). Trimming stripped 1 base from V and 5 bases from J, with 8 bases between. CDR1 SGHVS and CDR2 FQNEAQ come from the germline V gene. The CDR3 length is 13 residues. The CDR3 is CASSLDRVETQYF. The CDR3 DNA sequence: TGTGCCAGCAGCTTAGACAGGGTTGAGACCCAGTACTTC.

The gene calls are TRBV27 and TRBJ1-5, with 8 bases lining up with TRBD1. The CDR3 is 15 amino acids. The V segment lost 2 bases and the J segment 6 bases; nucleotides outside the gene matches: 6. Germline V gene data show CDR1 as MNHEY and CDR2 as SMNVEV (reference sequence). CDR3 DNA sequence: TGTGCCAGCAGTTTAGGACAGGGACAAGGTCAGCCCCAGCATTTT. Protein: CASSLGQGQGQPQHF.

V is TRBV28 and J is TRBJ2-3; possibly TRBD1 for D (5 bases). V was pared by 5 bases and J by 2 bases, with 17 bases between. Germline V gene data show CDR1 as MDHEN and CDR2 as SYDVKM. This CDR3 is built from 16 residues. Here the CDR3 DNA reads TGTGCCAGCAGTGTGGGGCAGGGATTTTACACAGATACGCAGTATTTT. Translated: CASSVGQGFYTDTQYF. The variable domain in full, completed from reference TRBV28 and TRBJ2-3, reads DVKVTQSSRYLVKRTGEKVFLECVQDMDHENMFWYRQDPGLGLRLIYFSYDVKMKEKGDIPEGYSVSREKKERFSLILESASTNQTSMYLCASSVGQGFYTDTQYFGPGTRLTVL.

The chain joins TRBV20-1 to TRBJ2-1; D is possibly TRBD2 (6 bases). The CDR3 has 10 amino acids. V lost 4 bases and J 14 bases, leaving 12 bases between the germline ends. Germline CDR1 reads DFQATT; CDR2 reads SNEGSKA (reference sequence). In DNA, the CDR3 is TGCAGTGCTAAGAGGAGGGAGGAGTTCTTC. It yields the protein CSAKRREEFF.

This clone was recorded a few times. The CDR3 here is CASSRTGGEKAFF. The CDR3 nucleotides are TGTGCCAGCAGTAGGACAGGGGGCGAAAAAGCTTTCTTT. The chain uses TRBV2 and TRBJ1-1; 11 bases line up with TRBD1. Germline V gives CDR1 SNHLY, CDR2 FYNNEI. The CDR3 spans 13 residues. With 5 bases clipped from V and 9 bases from J, the junction kept 5 bases outside the gene matches.

The CDR3 nucleotides read TGTGCCAGCAGCCAAGCGGAGAGCCTCACGGGGGGCTACACCTTC. Residues: CASSQAESLTGGYTF. The V gene is TRBV3-1 (or the pseudogene TRBV3-2), the J gene TRBJ1-2; D remains unclear. V lost 1 base and J lost 8, with 17 bases in between. The CDR3 is 15 amino acids. CDR1 LGHDT and CDR2 YNNKEL come from the germline V gene (reference sequence).